At least ten counts were recorded for the clone carrying this T cell receptor beta chain. V shed 5 bases and J shed 2 bases, with 11 bases lying between them. CDR1 and CDR2 from the germline V gene are LNHDA and SQIVND (reference sequence). This CDR3 has 14 amino acids. TCRdb passed the 5' RACE reads through MiXCR, listing each CDR3 protein once. The sample records under 85,000 distinct CDR3 sequences, 11% to 15% being singletons. This sample stems from a study of early T cells in non-severe SARS-CoV-2 infection. The rearrangement links TRBV19 to TRBJ2-3, with D possibly matching TRBD1 (6 bases). The sample comprised whole blood. This sequence originates from an adult who was a healthcare worker with PCR-confirmed SARS-CoV-2 infection or an uninfected control (not recorded which). CDR3 bases: TGTGCCAGTAGTCGAACAGGGTACACAGATACGCAGTATTTT. It encodes CASSRTGYTDTQYF.